Each of the 24 T cell receptor beta chains below was sequenced from the same sample in a study of blood T cells in healthy people across ages (dated by TCRdb to 2015 to 2017). The method was 5' RACE. Sequencing was performed on an Illumina HiSeq 2500. A second about 7 to 11 cycle PCR used a sample-barcoded 5' primer and a J-beta primer mix. Starting from the raw public reads, TCRdb applied fastp trimming at Q25, assembled clones with MiXCR and retained in-frame beta chains. Entries are consolidated by CDR3 protein sequence, retaining the most common genes and DNA. This sample comprises roughly 1,500,000 distinct CDR3 sequences, 30% to 40% of them detected only once. The ten largest clones represent around 10% of the sample. The sequenced material came from blood. These receptors came from a woman aged 25 to 45 in good health.

The V and J genes are TRBV21-1 and TRBJ2-1. TRBV21-1 is a known pseudogene. The CDR3 has 12 residues. CDR3 in amino acids: CASDNSYNEQFF. CDR3 coding DNA: TGTGCCAGCGACAACTCCTACAATGAGCAGTTCTTC.

This rearrangement joins TRBV20-1 to TRBJ1-2; TRBD1 might be the D (6 bases). Per the germline V gene, CDR1 is DFQATT and CDR2 is SNEGSKA (reference sequence). The germline V and J ends were trimmed by 1 base and 6 bases, with 12 bases remaining between them. The CDR3 has 13 amino acids. The CDR3 sequence is CSARVPRGNGYTF. The CDR3 DNA reads TGCAGTGCTAGAGTCCCCAGGGGTAATGGCTACACCTTC.

The rearrangement links TRBV6-2 or TRBV6-3 to TRBJ2-1; D could derive from TRBD1 or TRBD2 (5 bases each). V was shortened by 6 bases and J by 9 bases, with 21 bases between the two germline ends. The CDR3 extends over 15 amino acids. Germline V gene sequence: CDR1 MNHEY, CDR2 SVGEGT. The CDR3, as DNA: TGTGCCAGCAGACACCGGGACCTCACCGAGGGTGAGCAGTTCTTC. Its translation is CASRHRDLTEGEQFF.

The chain combines TRBV2 with TRBJ2-1, with D maybe TRBD1 (6 bases). The CDR3 sequence is 13 residues long. V lost 6 bases and J 9 bases, leaving 15 bases between the germline ends. Germline V CDR1 and CDR2: SNHLY, FYNNEI. The CDR3 is CASSDTGFGEQFF. The CDR3 bases are TGTGCCAGCAGCGACACAGGGTTTGGTGAGCAGTTCTTC. The full variable domain, rest sourced from reference TRBV2 and TRBJ2-1, is EPEVTQTPSHQVTQMGQEVILRCVPISNHLYFYWYRQILGQKVEFLVSFYNNEISEKSEIFDDQFSVERPDGSNFTLKIRSTKLEDSAMYFCASSDTGFGEQFFGPGTRLTVL.

Note on this clonotype: This may come from a read error, since a much larger clone is one base off. V and J are TRBV29-1 and TRBJ1-2, with 8 nucleotides matching TRBD1. Germline loops: CDR1 SQVTM, CDR2 ANQGSEA. This CDR3 is 11 amino acids long. Here the CDR3 reads CSASDRAGCTF. DNA for the CDR3: TGCAGCGCGTCGGACAGGGCAGGCTGCACCTTC.

This clonotype was picked up a small number of times. V and J are TRBV7-3 and TRBJ2-7; 7 bases align to TRBD2. Germline CDR1 and CDR2: SGHTA and FQGTGA. Germline trimming cut 5 bases from V and 0 bases from J; bases unmatched to any gene: 10. The CDR3 spans 16 residues. Written as DNA, the CDR3 is TGTGCCAGCAGCGGCGACGGGAGGTCCCGCTCCTACGAGCAGTACTTC. It codes for CASSGDGRSRSYEQYF.

The chain links TRBV7-3 to TRBJ1-6; a weak D match, TRBD1 (5 bases). There are 14 residues in the CDR3. Trimming removed 1 base from V and 12 bases from J, with 13 bases in between. The germline V gene encodes CDR1 SGHTA and CDR2 FQGTGA. The CDR3 bases are TGTGCCAGCAGCTTAAACCCGCGGACAAGACCCCTCCACTTT. Its translation: CASSLNPRTRPLHF.

This clonotype was counted ten times or more. The V call is TRBV20-1, the J call TRBJ2-1, with 11 positions matching TRBD2. This CDR3 has 16 residues. Germline V gene lookup returns CDR1 DFQATT and CDR2 SNEGSKA (reference sequence). V was clipped by 1 base and J by 0 bases; unmatched bases: 2. The CDR3 DNA follows: TGCAGTGCTAGAGTAGGACTAGCGGGCTCCTACAATGAGCAGTTCTTC. This translates into CSARVGLAGSYNEQFF.

This clonotype was observed many times. The rearrangement joins TRBV27 to TRBJ2-5, with D possibly being TRBD1 or TRBD2 (5 bases each). This CDR3 comprises 11 residues. Germline assignment: CDR1 MNHEY and CDR2 SMNVEV (reference sequence). V lost 6 bases and J lost 11, with 13 bases in between. DNA of the CDR3: TGTGCCAGCAGCTTAGGGACCCTTCAGTACTTC. Translated, it gives CASSLGTLQYF.

This chain joins TRBV7-9 and TRBJ2-7; possibly TRBD1 for D (7 bases). The CDR3 loop spans 16 amino acids. Germline CDR1 reads SEHNR; CDR2 reads FQNEAQ (reference sequence). Trimming took 5 bases from V and 2 from J, leaving 19 bases between them. The CDR3 loop is CASSQGGGTYTYEQYF. CDR3 nucleotide sequence: TGTGCCAGCAGCCAGGGGGGCGGCACCTACACCTACGAGCAGTACTTC. The variable domain in full, completed from reference TRBV7-9 and TRBJ2-7, reads DTGVSQNPRHKITKRGQNVTFRCDPISEHNRLYWYRQTLGQGPEFLTYFQNEAQLEKSRLLSDRFSAERPKGSFSTLEIQRTEQGDSAMYLCASSQGGGTYTYEQYFGPGTRLTVT.

For this clonotype: With a much larger clone just one base away, this may be a read error. This chain connects TRBV12-3 or TRBV12-4 to TRBJ2-5; TRBD2 agrees at 16 bases. This CDR3 region has 16 residues. CDR3 amino acids: CANSLGTSGREETQYF. The CDR3 bases are TGTGCCAACAGTTTAGGGACTAGCGGGAGGGAAGAGACCCAGTACTTC.

This rearrangement joins TRBV6-4 to TRBJ2-3, with D maybe TRBD1 (8 bases). V was trimmed by 3 bases and J by 2 bases, leaving 15 bases between them. CDR1 is MRHNA and CDR2 is SNTAGT in the germline V gene. This CDR3 is 16 amino acids long. In nucleotides, the CDR3 is TGTGCCAGCAGTGAAAACAGGGGGGGACTCACAGATACGCAGTATTTT. This encodes CASSENRGGLTDTQYF.

Comment on this clonotype: The junction departs from the called germline gene at one end, perhaps through a read error. The gene calls are TRBV5-6 and TRBJ1-2, with D unclear. The CDR3 is 13 amino acids. CDR1 is SGHDT and CDR2 is YYEEEE in the germline V gene. CDR3 nucleotides: TGTGCCAACAGCTTGGTTCAGGTCGGTGGCTACACCTTC. Translated, it gives CANSLVQVGGYTF.

This clonotype has at least ten counts. J is TRBJ2-1 and V is TRBV5-5; D not certain. Germline V gene lookup returns CDR1 SGHKS and CDR2 YYEKEE (reference sequence). The CDR3 runs to 14 residues. Trimming removed 4 bases from V and 7 bases from J, with 15 bases in between. CDR3 coding DNA: TGTGCCAGCAGCGCACGGATTGAGATGAATGAGCAGTTCTTC. This translates into CASSARIEMNEQFF.

Only one count was recorded for this clonotype. Possible read error: a much larger clone is one base away. The chain is built from TRBV20-1 and TRBJ2-4; maybe TRBD2 (5 bases). CDR1 and CDR2 from the germline V gene are DFQATT and SNEGSKA (reference sequence). CDR3 length: 17 amino acids. The CDR3 region has the DNA TGCAGTGCTAGAGTATCCGGGTACCGTCTAGCCAAAAACGTTCAGTACTTC. It yields the protein CSARVSGYRLAKNVQYF.

V and J are TRBV5-1 and TRBJ2-3, with D hard to call. CDR1 is SGHRS, CDR2 YFSETQ, per germline. This CDR3 has 16 amino acids. V lost 1 base, J lost 6 bases, and 18 bases lay in between. The CDR3 sequence: CASSLRPPRESDTQYF. The CDR3 region has the DNA TGCGCCAGCAGCTTGAGACCACCTCGCGAATCGGATACGCAGTATTTT.

In this sample, this clonotype turned up many times. The rearrangement uses TRBV29-1 and TRBJ2-1; D might be TRBD2 (6 bases). Between the trimmed V and J ends, which lost 3 bases and 2 bases, there was a span of 11 bases. Germline V gene lookup returns CDR1 SQVTM and CDR2 ANQGSEA. The CDR3 contains 14 residues. For the CDR3, the DNA is TGCAGCGTTGAGGATGGAGGGGCCTACAATGAGCAGTTCTTC. Protein: CSVEDGGAYNEQFF.

This clonotype was seen a handful of times. The chain combines TRBV6-4 with TRBJ2-7; 7 nucleotides line up with TRBD1. There are 16 residues in the CDR3. Unmatched junction bases numbered 14, after V lost 4 bases and J lost 5 bases. CDR1 is MRHNA, CDR2 SNTAGT, per germline. CDR3 residues: CASSGLVQGKFHEQYF. The CDR3 region has the DNA TGTGCCAGCAGTGGCCTAGTACAGGGGAAATTCCACGAGCAGTACTTC.

V and J are TRBV29-1 and TRBJ1-2; the D gene is possibly TRBD1 (5 bases). The CDR3 consists of 13 residues. In germline, CDR1 is SQVTM, CDR2 ANQGSEA. The V gene lost 7 bases and the J gene lost 7 bases, with 19 bases spanning the gap. CDR3 nucleotide sequence: TGCAGCGCCGGGGCCGAGGGTTTGGGTGGCTACACCTTC. This translates into CSAGAEGLGGYTF.

V usage is TRBV5-1 and J usage is TRBJ2-1; 13 bases map to TRBD2. This CDR3 has 18 residues. The germline V gene encodes CDR1 SGHRS and CDR2 YFSETQ. Trimming removed 0 bases from V and 4 bases from J; junction bases left unmatched: 7. The CDR3 spells CASSLGTSGRVSYNEQFF. The DNA for the CDR3 is TGCGCCAGCAGCTTGGGGACTAGCGGGAGAGTCTCTTACAATGAGCAGTTCTTC. Using reference TRBV5-1 and TRBJ2-1 for the parts outside the CDR3, the full variable domain is KAGVTQTPRYLIKTRGQQVTLSCSPISGHRSVSWYQQTPGQGLQFLFEYFSETQRNKGNFPGRFSGRQFSNSRSEMNVSTLELGDSALYLCASSLGTSGRVSYNEQFFGPGTRLTVL.

V usage is TRBV7-2 and J usage is TRBJ1-2, with D perhaps matching TRBD1 (5 bases). The CDR3 extends over 14 amino acids. Germline CDR1 reads SGHTA; CDR2 reads FQGNSA. V lost 2 bases to trimming and J lost 4 bases, with 11 bases between them. For the CDR3, the DNA is TGTGCCAGCAGCTTATCACTACAGGTCTATGGCTACACCTTC. Translation: CASSLSLQVYGYTF.

The V and J genes are TRBV5-5 and TRBJ2-2; the D gene is possibly TRBD2 (6 bases). This CDR3 contains 18 residues. With 0 bases removed from V and 0 bases from J, the gap between germline ends came to 15 bases. Germline CDR1 SGHKS, CDR2 YYEKEE (reference sequence). The CDR3 loop reads CASSLGGLHSANTGELFF. The CDR3 nucleotides read TGTGCCAGCAGCTTGGGTGGACTACATAGTGCGAACACCGGGGAGCTGTTTTTT.

The CDR3 nucleotides read TGTGCCACCAGTTTTACTAGCGGGAGTTACAATGAGCAGTTCTTC. Amino acids: CATSFTSGSYNEQFF. J is TRBJ2-1 and V is TRBV24-1, with 11 bases that match TRBD2. This CDR3 spans 15 amino acids. Germline CDR1 KGHDR, CDR2 SFDVKD. V lost 6 bases to trimming and J lost 4 bases; unmatched junction nucleotides: 4.

The chain combines TRBV20-1 with TRBJ2-1; 11 bases align to TRBD2. The germline V gene has CDR1 DFQATT and CDR2 SNEGSKA (reference sequence). V was clipped by 6 bases and J by 0 bases; unmatched bases: 4. The CDR3 has 15 amino acids. The CDR3 protein is CSAHGLAGSYNEQFF. The DNA of the CDR3 is TGCAGTGCCCACGGACTAGCGGGCTCCTACAATGAGCAGTTCTTC.